The rows below give T cell receptor beta chains drawn from one sample of a study of blood T cell repertoires in COVID-19. The protocol was immunoSEQ multiplex PCR, while the TCRdb copy is restricted to in-frame clones and leaves out a portion. The data show over 200,000 clones, with 85% to 90% seen just once and less than 3.5% held by the top ten. Material for sequencing was peripheral blood. These receptors were taken from a man aged 25 to 40 with COVID-19, enrolled during active disease. CDR3s leave out the opening cysteine and the closing phenylalanine or tryptophan. The size entry is marked missing in some rows and otherwise reads once, few, many or a size class.

clone_size: .
v_call: TRBV9
cdr3_aa: ASSRRGDSDEQY

clone_size: .
v_call: TRBV9
cdr3_aa: ASSADSASYNEQF

clone_size: .
v_call: TRBV12-3/TRBV12-4
cdr3_aa: ASRTQGSGTQY

clone_size: .
v_call: TRBV7-8
cdr3_aa: ASSLVSEKLF

clone_size: .
v_call: TRBV28
cdr3_aa: ASSPPPAGAGEQY

clone_size: .
v_call: TRBV7-2
cdr3_aa: ASSSGQDSNQPQH

clone_size: .
v_call: TRBV4-1
cdr3_aa: ASSQGTPRGRNGYT

clone_size: .
v_call: TRBV5-1
cdr3_aa: ASSLVGGLSYEQY

clone_size: .
v_call: TRBV11-2
cdr3_aa: ASSLGQIGAYEQY

clone_size: .
v_call: TRBV29-1
cdr3_aa: SVETDRETYEQY

clone_size: .
v_call: TRBV9
cdr3_aa: ASSVHTGEGGYT

clone_size: .
v_call: TRBV7-8
cdr3_aa: ASSLVQNSPLH

clone_size: .
v_call: TRBV27
cdr3_aa: ASSFLSQETQY

clone_size: .
v_call: TRBV6-1
cdr3_aa: ASSEVQGGEKLF

clone_size: once
v_call: TRBV5-1
cdr3_aa: ASRLTTQETQY

clone_size: .
v_call: TRBV6-2/TRBV6-3
cdr3_aa: ASSYPARNPDTQY

clone_size: .
v_call: TRBV3-1/TRBV3-2
cdr3_aa: ASSQNLLRVSYEQY

clone_size: .
v_call: TRBV27
cdr3_aa: ASSFYGTGARGYGYT

clone_size: .
v_call: TRBV30
cdr3_aa: AWRGFSGRVPDTQY

clone_size: .
v_call: TRBV28
cdr3_aa: ASSLQGTGELF

clone_size: .
v_call: TRBV4-2
cdr3_aa: ASSQVRAGEIREQY

clone_size: .
v_call: TRBV5-5
cdr3_aa: ASSLFTGGSEAF

clone_size: .
v_call: TRBV5-6
cdr3_aa: ASSLFRGGYT

clone_size: .
v_call: TRBV3-1/TRBV3-2
cdr3_aa: ASSSFSGYGYT

clone_size: few
v_call: TRBV6-2/TRBV6-3
cdr3_aa: ASSYSAGATYEQY

clone_size: .
v_call: TRBV7-9
cdr3_aa: ASTHSSGGTSNYGYT

clone_size: .
v_call: TRBV6-5
cdr3_aa: ASSYSPPGLSYEQY

clone_size: once
v_call: TRBV9
cdr3_aa: ASSGGVSSSYEQY